This TCR beta chain was profiled in a study of blood T cell repertoires in COVID-19. Overall study context: Samples of COVID-19 (acute and convalescent) were obtained from the United States, Italy and Spain.

The germline CDR1 and CDR2 sequences are KGHDR and SFDVKD. This CDR3 spans 14 amino acids. Trimming left V 9 bases short and J 1 base short, with 13 bases between. Original methodology: From reference gene primer amplification, estimates of nucleated cell counts were derived. Sequencing used immunoSEQ multiplex PCR; TCRdb keeps in-frame clones, though not all of them. The V and J calls and clone size come from that table; D and trimming were worked out from the DNA. Of roughly 73,000 clones in the sample, about 91% were seen once. Sequencing input: peripheral blood. V gene TRBV24-1 combines with J gene TRBJ2-3, with D maybe TRBD2 (5 bases). The TCR was taken from a man older than 75 with acute or convalescent COVID-19. Written as DNA, the CDR3 is TGTGCCACCGCCGCCCGGGGAGGCACAGATACGCAGTATTTT. It specifies CATAARGGTDTQYF.